This T cell receptor beta chain was sequenced for a study of shared clonotypes between healthy human individuals. The authors loaded 200 ng DNA, around 30,000 T cell genomes, into sorted-subset replicate PCRs. Clones were sequenced by immunoSEQ multiplex PCR, and TCRdb holds only the in-frame ones, with some missing. Of about 2,100,000 clones listed, 90% to 95% are singletons. Note on this clone: Its antigen is unidentified.

Naive-designated CD8 cells lacked CD45RO, were positively enriched for CCR7, and omitted terminally differentiated effector memory CD45RA+ cells. Overall study findings and caveats: Shared clonotypes across all four donors exceeded non-shared ones in generation probability. Across a handful of donors, naive CD4 shared roughly 5%, naive CD8 more than 3%, memory CD4 roughly 2.1%, memory CD8 about 0.38%.

This CDR3 contains 15 residues. The V end was cut by 5 bases, the J end by 3 bases, with 17 bases between. Germline V gene lookup returns CDR1 SGHTA and CDR2 FQGNSA. The chain has TRBV7-2 and TRBJ2-7; either TRBD1 or TRBD2 may supply D (5 bases each). The sample taken for sequencing was naive CD8+ T cells from PBMCs. This TCR came from a man aged 18 to 30 in good health. Some clones in this sample may be carry-over from other donors' samples. The CDR3: CASSLGGFAVYEQYF. The CDR3 coding sequence is TGTGCCAGCAGCCTTGGGGGATTCGCGGTCTACGAGCAGTACTTC.